This T cell receptor (beta chain) was sequenced in a study of early T cells in non-severe SARS-CoV-2 infection (dated by TCRdb to 2020 to 2022). About the study as a whole: Bulk RNA from unsorted whole blood was used for TCR sequencing, so alpha and beta chains could not be paired. What the research found in general, with its limitations: VDJdb matching was skewed toward anti-spike CD8 responses and likely underestimated virus-specific expansions, missing private and CD4 specificities.

The library was made by 5' RACE. TCRdb lists the instrument as NextSeq 500. To correct for sequencing error and PCR bias, the TCR library protocol tagged individual cDNA molecules with unique molecular identifiers. Both TCR alpha and beta chains were sequenced, and tight co-correlation was observed between alpha and beta sequence abundances in each sample. For the original study's pipeline: Decombinator V4 was used to perform V gene, J gene and CDR3 annotation of TCR sequences. TCRs were defined as expanded if a significant change between any two time points was detected under a Poisson model with p below 0.0001. TCR abundances were normalised to the total number of TCRs sequenced per sample and were expressed as counts per million. TRAV1-2 paired with TRAJ12, TRAJ20 or TRAJ33 defined MAIT TCRs, while TRAV10 paired with TRAJ18 defined iNKT TCRs. VDJdb, accessed 1 November 2021, was searched for CMV, EBV and SARS-CoV-2 annotated TCRs, excluding TCRs annotated for multiple antigens. Through fastp at Q25 and MiXCR, TCRdb rebuilt clones from the public reads, retaining in-frame beta chains. CDR3 protein duplicates are merged, each entry listing the most common genes and DNA. The V and J calls, along with clone size, are taken from TCRdb and not from the paper's own processing. This sample lists about 68,000 distinct CDR3 sequences; about 11% were detected once. Around 5.8% of the sample comes from the top ten.

A case-control design nested within a healthcare worker cohort in London, UK, was used, with weekly nasopharyngeal swab PCR tests and blood sampling performed. Healthcare workers were recruited between 23 and 31 March 2020, during the week of the UK lockdown, and were followed weekly for up to about 15 weeks. Cut back by 6 bases and 3 bases, the V and J ends lie 6 bases apart. Reading from cysteine to phenylalanine, the CDR3 counts 11 amino acids. Only CDR3 DNA remains: 33 bases, in frame from the first base. This clonotype was detected many times. The specificity of this receptor is unknown. Base qualities are not at hand, and no much larger clone is one base apart.

The sequence derives from an adult who was a healthcare worker with PCR-confirmed SARS-CoV-2 infection or an uninfected control (not recorded which). This chain joins TRBV12-3 or TRBV12-4 to TRBJ2-7; the D gene cannot be resolved reliably. The specimen sequenced was whole blood. The CDR3 region: CASSSGYEQYF. The DNA is TGTGCCAGCAGCTCCGGCTACGAGCAGTACTTC.